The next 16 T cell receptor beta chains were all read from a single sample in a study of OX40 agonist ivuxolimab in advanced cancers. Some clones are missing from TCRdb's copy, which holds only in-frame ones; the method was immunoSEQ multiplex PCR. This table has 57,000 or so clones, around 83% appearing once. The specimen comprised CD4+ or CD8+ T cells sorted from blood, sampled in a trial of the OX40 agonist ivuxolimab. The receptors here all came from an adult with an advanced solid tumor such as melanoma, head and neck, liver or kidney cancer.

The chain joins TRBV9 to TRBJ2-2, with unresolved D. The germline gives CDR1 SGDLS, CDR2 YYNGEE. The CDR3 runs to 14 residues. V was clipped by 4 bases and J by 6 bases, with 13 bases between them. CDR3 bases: TGTGCCAGCAGCCCCTTATCGGGCCCCGGGGAGCTGTTTTTT. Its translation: CASSPLSGPGELFF.

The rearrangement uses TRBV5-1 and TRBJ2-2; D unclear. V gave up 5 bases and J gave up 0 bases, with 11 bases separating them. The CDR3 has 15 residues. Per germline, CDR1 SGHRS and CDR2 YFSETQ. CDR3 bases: TGCGCCAGCAGACCGGGCCATACGAACACCGGGGAGCTGTTTTTT. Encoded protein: CASRPGHTNTGELFF.

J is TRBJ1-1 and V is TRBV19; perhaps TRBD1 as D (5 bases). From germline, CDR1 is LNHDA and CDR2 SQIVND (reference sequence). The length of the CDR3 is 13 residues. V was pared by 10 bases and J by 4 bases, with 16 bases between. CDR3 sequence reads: CATQVGGSTEAFF. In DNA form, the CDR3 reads TGTGCCACGCAAGTGGGGGGGAGCACTGAAGCTTTCTTT.

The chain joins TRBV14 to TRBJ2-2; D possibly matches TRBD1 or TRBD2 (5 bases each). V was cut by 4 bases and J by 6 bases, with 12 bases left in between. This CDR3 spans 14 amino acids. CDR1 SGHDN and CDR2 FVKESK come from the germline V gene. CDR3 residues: CASSPGRSAGELFF. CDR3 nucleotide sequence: TGTGCCAGCAGCCCGGGACGGAGCGCCGGGGAGCTGTTTTTT.

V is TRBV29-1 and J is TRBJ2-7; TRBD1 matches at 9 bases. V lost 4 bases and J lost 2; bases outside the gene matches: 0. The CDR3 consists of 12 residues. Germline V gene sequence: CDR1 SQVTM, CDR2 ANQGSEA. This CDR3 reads CSVGQGAYEQYF. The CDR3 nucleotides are TGCAGCGTTGGACAGGGGGCCTACGAGCAGTACTTC.

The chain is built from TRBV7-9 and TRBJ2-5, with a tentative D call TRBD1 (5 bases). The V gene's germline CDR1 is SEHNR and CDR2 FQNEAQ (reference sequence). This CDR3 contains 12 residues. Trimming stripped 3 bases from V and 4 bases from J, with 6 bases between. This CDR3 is CASSFTGETQYF. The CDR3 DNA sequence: TGTGCCAGCAGCTTTACAGGAGAGACCCAGTACTTC. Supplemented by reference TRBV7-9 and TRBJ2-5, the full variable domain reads DTGVSQNPRHKITKRGQNVTFRCDPISEHNRLYWYRQTLGQGPEFLTYFQNEAQLEKSRLLSDRFSAERPKGSFSTLEIQRTEQGDSAMYLCASSFTGETQYFGPGTRLLVL.

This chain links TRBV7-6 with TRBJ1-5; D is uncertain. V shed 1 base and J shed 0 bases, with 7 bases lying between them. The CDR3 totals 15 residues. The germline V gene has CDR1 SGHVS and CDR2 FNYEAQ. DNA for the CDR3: TGTGCCAGCAGCTTAGAGGGCAATAGCAATCAGCCCCAGCATTTT. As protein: CASSLEGNSNQPQHF. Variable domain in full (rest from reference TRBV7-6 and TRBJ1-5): GAGVSQSPRYKVTKRGQDVALRCDPISGHVSLYWYRQALGQGPEFLTYFNYEAQQDKSGLPNDRFSAERPEGSISTLTIQRTEQRDSAMYRCASSLEGNSNQPQHFGDGTRLSIL.

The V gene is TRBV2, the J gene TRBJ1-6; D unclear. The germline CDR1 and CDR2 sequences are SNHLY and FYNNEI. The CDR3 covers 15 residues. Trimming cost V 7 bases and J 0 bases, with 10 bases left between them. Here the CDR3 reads CASTPASSYNSPLHF. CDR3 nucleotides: TGTGCCAGCACCCCAGCCAGCTCCTATAATTCACCCCTCCACTTT.

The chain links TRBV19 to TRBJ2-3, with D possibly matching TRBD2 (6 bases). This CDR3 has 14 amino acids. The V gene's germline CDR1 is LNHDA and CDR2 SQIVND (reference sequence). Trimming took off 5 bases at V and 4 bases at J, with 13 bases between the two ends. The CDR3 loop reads CASSALASADTQYF. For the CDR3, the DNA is TGTGCCAGTAGTGCCCTAGCTAGCGCAGATACGCAGTATTTT.

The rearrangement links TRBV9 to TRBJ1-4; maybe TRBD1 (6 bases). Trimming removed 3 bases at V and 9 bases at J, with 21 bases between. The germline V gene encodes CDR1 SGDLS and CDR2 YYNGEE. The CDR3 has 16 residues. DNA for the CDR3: TGTGCCAGCAGCGATACGACAGGTCGGGAAGGCAAAAAACTGTTTTTT. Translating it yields CASSDTTGREGKKLFF.

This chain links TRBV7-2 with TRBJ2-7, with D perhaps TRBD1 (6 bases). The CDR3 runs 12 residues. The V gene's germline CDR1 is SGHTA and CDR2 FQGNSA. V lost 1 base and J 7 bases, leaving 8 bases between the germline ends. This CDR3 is CASSLGGQEQYF. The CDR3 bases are TGTGCCAGCAGCTTAGGGGGGCAGGAGCAGTACTTC.

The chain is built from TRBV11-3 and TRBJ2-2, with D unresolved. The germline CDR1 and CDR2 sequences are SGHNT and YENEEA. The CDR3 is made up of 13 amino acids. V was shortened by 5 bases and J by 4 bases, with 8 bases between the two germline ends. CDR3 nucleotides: TGTGCCAGCAGCCCCTTTTCCACCGGGGAGCTGTTTTTT. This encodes CASSPFSTGELFF.

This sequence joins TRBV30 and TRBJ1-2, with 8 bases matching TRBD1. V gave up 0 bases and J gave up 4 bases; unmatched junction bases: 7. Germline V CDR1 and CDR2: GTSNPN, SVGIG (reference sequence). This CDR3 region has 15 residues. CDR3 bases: TGTGCCTGGAGTGTCGTCGGACAGGGTGGCTATGGCTACACCTTC. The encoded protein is CAWSVVGQGGYGYTF.

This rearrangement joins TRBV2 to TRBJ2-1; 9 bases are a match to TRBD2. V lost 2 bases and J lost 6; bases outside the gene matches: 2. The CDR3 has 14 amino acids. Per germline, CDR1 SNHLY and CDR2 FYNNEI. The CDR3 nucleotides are TGTGCCAGCAGTGAAAGGCGGGGGGGCAATGAGCAGTTCTTC. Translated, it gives CASSERRGGNEQFF.

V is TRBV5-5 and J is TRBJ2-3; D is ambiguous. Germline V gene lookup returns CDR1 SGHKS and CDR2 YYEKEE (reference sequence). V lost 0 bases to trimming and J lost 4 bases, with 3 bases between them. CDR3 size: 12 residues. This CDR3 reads CASSLVPDTQYF. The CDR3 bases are TGTGCCAGCAGCTTGGTCCCAGATACGCAGTATTTT.

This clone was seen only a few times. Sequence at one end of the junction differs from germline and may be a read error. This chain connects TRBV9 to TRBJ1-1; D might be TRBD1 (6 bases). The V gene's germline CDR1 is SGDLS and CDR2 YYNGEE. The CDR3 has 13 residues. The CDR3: CASRSTGNPEAFF. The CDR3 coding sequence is TGTGCCAGCAGGTCCACAGGGAACCCTGAAGCTTTCTTT.